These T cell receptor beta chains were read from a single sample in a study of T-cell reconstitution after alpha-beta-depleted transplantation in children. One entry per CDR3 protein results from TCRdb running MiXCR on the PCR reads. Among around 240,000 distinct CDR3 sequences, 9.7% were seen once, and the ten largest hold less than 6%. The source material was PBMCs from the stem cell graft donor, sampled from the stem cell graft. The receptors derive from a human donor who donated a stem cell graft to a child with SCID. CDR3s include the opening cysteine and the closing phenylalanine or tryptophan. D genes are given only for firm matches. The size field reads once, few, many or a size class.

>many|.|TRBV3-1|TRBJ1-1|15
TGTGCCAGCAGCCAAGTGTGGGGAGGGCGGACTGAAGCTTTCTTT
CASSQVWGGRTEAFF
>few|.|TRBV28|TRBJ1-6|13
TGTGCCAGCACCCTAGTGGGCCAAAACCCTCTCCACTTT
CASTLVGQNPLHF
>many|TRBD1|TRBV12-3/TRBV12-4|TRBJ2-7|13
TGTGCCAGCAGTTTCGACAGGGGTTACGAGCAGTACTTC
CASSFDRGYEQYF
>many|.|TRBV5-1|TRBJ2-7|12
TGCGCCAGCAGCCTCACCCAGTACGAGCAGTACTTC
CASSLTQYEQYF
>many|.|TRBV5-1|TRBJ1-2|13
TGCGCCAGCAGTGGACAGACTAACTATGGCTACACCTTC
CASSGQTNYGYTF
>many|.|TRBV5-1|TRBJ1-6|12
TGCGCCAGCAGCTTCGCCCGGGGCTCCCTCCACTTT
CASSFARGSLHF
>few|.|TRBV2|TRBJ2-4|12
TGTGCCAGCAGGCGACAGCAAAACATTCAGTACTTC
CASRRQQNIQYF
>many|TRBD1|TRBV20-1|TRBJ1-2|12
TGCAGTGCCATTACAGGGGGCCCCGGCTACACCTTC
CSAITGGPGYTF
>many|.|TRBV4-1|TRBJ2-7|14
TGCGCCAGCAGCCAAGGCCATCCGTCCTACGAGCAGTACTTC
CASSQGHPSYEQYF
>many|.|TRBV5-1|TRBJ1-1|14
TGCGCCAGCAGAGAGGAGTTGATGAACACTGAAGCTTTCTTT
CASREELMNTEAFF